One TCR beta chain is described in this entry. This entry belongs to a study of cytotoxic CD8 clonotypes in ibrutinib-treated CLL. Trimming removed 4 bases from V and 7 bases from J; junction bases left unmatched: 8. Germline V gene lookup returns CDR1 MGHRA and CDR2 YSYEKL. The CDR3 extends over 15 amino acids. Clones were sequenced by immunoSEQ multiplex PCR, and TCRdb holds only the in-frame ones, with some missing. The repertoire includes some 200,000 clones, more than 75% of them detected once, and about an eighth sits in the top ten. Here the sequenced sample was PBMCs, taken after 12 months of ibrutinib treatment. The sequence was collected from a human donor with chronic lymphocytic leukemia. V and J are TRBV4-1 and TRBJ2-4; 9 bases map to TRBD1. The CDR3 sequence: CASSRLGTGMNIQYF. The CDR3 coding sequence is TGCGCCAGCAGCCGACTTGGGACAGGGATGAACATTCAGTACTTC.